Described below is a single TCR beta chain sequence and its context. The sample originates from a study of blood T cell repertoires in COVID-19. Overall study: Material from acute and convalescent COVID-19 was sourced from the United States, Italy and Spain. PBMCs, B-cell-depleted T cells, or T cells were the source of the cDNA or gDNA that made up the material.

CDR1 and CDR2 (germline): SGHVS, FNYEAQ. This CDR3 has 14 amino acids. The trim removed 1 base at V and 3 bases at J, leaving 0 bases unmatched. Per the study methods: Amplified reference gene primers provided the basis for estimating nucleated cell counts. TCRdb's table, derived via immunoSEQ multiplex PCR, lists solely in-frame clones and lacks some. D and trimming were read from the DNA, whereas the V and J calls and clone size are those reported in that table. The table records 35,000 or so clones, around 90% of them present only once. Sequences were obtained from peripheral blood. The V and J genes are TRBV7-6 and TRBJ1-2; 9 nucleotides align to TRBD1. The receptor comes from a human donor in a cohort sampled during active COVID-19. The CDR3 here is CASSLGTGDYGYTF. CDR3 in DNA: TGTGCCAGCAGCTTAGGGACAGGGGACTATGGCTACACCTTC.